One and the same sample provided the 30 T cell receptor beta chains below, sequenced in a study of blood T cells in healthy people across ages. Using a J-beta primer mix together with a sample-barcoded 5' primer, a second PCR was run for 7 to 11 cycles. TCRdb recomputed calls from the 5' RACE reads with MiXCR, one row per CDR3 protein. The table lists 980,000 or so distinct CDR3 sequences, roughly 43% of them singletons. Material for sequencing was blood. The receptors were sampled from a man aged 25-40 years in good health.

This clonotype was picked up many times. The V call is TRBV13, the J call TRBJ1-4; no clear D gene. The germline V gene encodes CDR1 PRHDT and CDR2 FYEKMQ (reference sequence). V lost 5 bases and J 4 bases, leaving 11 bases between the germline ends. This CDR3 region has 14 residues. CDR3 nucleotide sequence: TGTGCCAGCAGCGCCCCCAGGTATAATGAAAAACTGTTTTTT. Protein sequence: CASSAPRYNEKLFF. Full variable domain (outside the CDR3, taken from reference TRBV13 and TRBJ1-4): AAGVIQSPRHLIKEKRETATLKCYPIPRHDTVYWYQQGPGQDPQFLISFYEKMQSDKGSIPDRFSAQQFSDYHSELNMSSLELGDSALYFCASSAPRYNEKLFFGSGTQLSVL.

This clonotype was recorded a few times. The chain recombines TRBV20-1 with TRBJ1-1; a possible D gene is TRBD1 (5 bases). Germline CDR1 and CDR2: DFQATT and SNEGSKA (reference sequence). This CDR3 region has 12 residues. CDR3 coding DNA: TGCAAAGGAGGGGAAGGGAACACTGAAGCTTTCTTT. This codes for CKGGEGNTEAFF.

This clonotype has ten or more counts. The chain couples TRBV4-2 to TRBJ2-1; TRBD2 matches at 11 bases. This CDR3 contains 17 residues. Unmatched junction bases numbered 9, after V lost 0 bases and J lost 8 bases. Germline CDR1 LGHNA, CDR2 YNFKEQ. The CDR3 is CASSQDGLAGGRDEQFF. CDR3 in DNA: TGTGCCAGCAGCCAAGACGGGCTAGCGGGGGGCAGAGATGAGCAGTTCTTC.

This clonotype was seen a handful of times. The rearrangement uses TRBV2 and TRBJ2-7, with TRBD1 as a possible D gene (6 bases). Trimming took off 1 base at V and 5 bases at J, with 12 bases between the two ends. Germline V gene lookup returns CDR1 SNHLY and CDR2 FYNNEI. CDR3 size: 14 residues. CDR3: CASSEVQGLNEQYF. The CDR3 bases are TGTGCCAGCAGTGAAGTTCAGGGGCTCAACGAGCAGTACTTC.

The sample holds one count of this clonotype. The J gene is TRBJ2-7, the V gene TRBV7-2; the D gene is possibly TRBD1 (7 bases). CDR3 size: 18 residues. Germline CDR1 reads SGHTA; CDR2 reads FQGNSA. Trimming pared 1 base from V and 1 base from J, leaving 20 bases between. The CDR3 spells CASSLVGAGGRKSYEQYF. As DNA, the CDR3 is TGTGCCAGCAGCTTAGTAGGTGCAGGGGGGAGGAAGTCCTACGAGCAGTACTTC.

This chain links TRBV7-2 with TRBJ1-5; D not resolved. The CDR3 is 15 residues long. CDR1 is SGHTA, CDR2 FQGNSA, per germline. The V gene lost 1 base and the J gene lost 0 bases, with 7 bases spanning the gap. In DNA, the CDR3 is TGTGCCAGCAGCTTAGAGGTACTTAGCAATCAGCCCCAGCATTTT. It specifies CASSLEVLSNQPQHF.

This clonotype showed up just a few times. The chain has TRBV18 and TRBJ2-7; D is ambiguous. The V gene lost 6 bases and the J gene lost 6 bases, with 12 bases spanning the gap. CDR3 length: 12 residues. The germline gives CDR1 KGHSH, CDR2 LQKENI. CDR3 protein: CASSPKGREQYF. CDR3 sequence (DNA): TGTGCCAGCTCCCCGAAGGGTCGCGAGCAGTACTTC.

This clonotype was detected only a few times. The chain couples TRBV27 to TRBJ2-7; TRBD1 matches at 8 bases. The CDR3 has 13 residues. The germline gives CDR1 MNHEY, CDR2 SMNVEV (reference sequence). After removal of 6 bases from V and 4 bases from J, the junction contained 5 bases not matched to a gene. CDR3 nucleotide sequence: TGTGCCAGCAGCCGGACAGGGAGGTACGAGCAGTACTTC. Translating it yields CASSRTGRYEQYF.

V and J are TRBV7-2 and TRBJ2-1, with D perhaps TRBD1 (6 bases). CDR1 SGHTA and CDR2 FQGNSA come from the germline V gene. This CDR3 region has 14 residues. Trimming removed 3 bases from V and 8 bases from J, with 14 bases in between. The CDR3 here is CASSFGGQRYEQFF. CDR3 sequence (DNA): TGTGCCAGCAGCTTTGGAGGACAGCGGTATGAGCAGTTCTTC.

This clonotype was observed many times. V gene TRBV5-1 combines with J gene TRBJ2-3; TRBD2 agrees at 7 bases. With 0 bases clipped from V and 4 bases from J, the junction kept 8 bases outside the gene matches. The CDR3 is 16 amino acids. CDR1 and CDR2 from the germline V gene are SGHRS and YFSETQ. The CDR3 region is CASSLGSTSIADTQYF. The CDR3 DNA is TGCGCCAGCAGCTTGGGATCGACTAGCATTGCAGATACGCAGTATTTT.

This clonotype was seen once. V gene TRBV4-3 combines with J gene TRBJ2-3; 9 bases map to TRBD2. Germline V gives CDR1 LGHNA, CDR2 YSLEER. The J segment lost 2 bases and the V segment lost 0 bases, leaving 6 bases of the junction unmatched. CDR3 length equals 17 residues. In nucleotides, the CDR3 is TGCGCCAGCAGCCAAGATACGGCGGGGGGGCCCACAGATACGCAGTATTTT. It translates to CASSQDTAGGPTDTQYF.

This clonotype showed up just a few times. The chain uses TRBV5-1 and TRBJ1-5, with TRBD1 identical over 9 bases. The trim removed 0 bases at V and 7 bases at J, leaving 5 bases unmatched. The CDR3 is 15 residues long. CDR1 is SGHRS, CDR2 YFSETQ, per germline. CDR3 residues: CASSLDQGQGQPQHF. The CDR3 DNA sequence: TGCGCCAGCAGCTTGGATCAGGGACAGGGACAGCCCCAGCATTTT.

This clonotype came up many times. The V call is TRBV7-2, the J call TRBJ1-4, with D possibly being TRBD1 (5 bases). The V and J ends lost 1 base and 5 bases respectively, with 8 bases between them. The CDR3 contains 14 residues. The germline CDR1 and CDR2 sequences are SGHTA and FQGNSA. CDR3 in DNA: TGTGCCAGCAGCTTAGGGGGGAAGAATGAAAAACTGTTTTTT. As protein: CASSLGGKNEKLFF.

V gene TRBV6-5 combines with J gene TRBJ2-3, with D perhaps TRBD2 (6 bases). Trimming removed 3 bases from V and 5 bases from J, with 18 bases in between. CDR1 and CDR2 from the germline V gene are MNHEY and SVGAGI. The CDR3 length is 16 residues. The CDR3 is CASSYSVPGLGDTQYF. For the CDR3, the DNA is TGTGCCAGCAGTTATAGCGTACCGGGACTTGGAGATACGCAGTATTTT.

J is TRBJ2-7 and V is TRBV28, with 11 bases that match TRBD2. V dropped 8 bases and J dropped 0; count of bases not matched to a gene: 3. CDR3 length equals 14 residues. Germline V gene lookup returns CDR1 MDHEN and CDR2 SYDVKM. The CDR3 nucleotides are TGTGCCAGCGCGACTAGCGGGGACTCCTACGAGCAGTACTTC. Encoded protein: CASATSGDSYEQYF.

This chain links TRBV2 with TRBJ2-1, with D tentatively TRBD1 (6 bases). Germline-derived CDR1 and CDR2 are SNHLY and FYNNEI. V was cut by 7 bases and J by 13 bases, with 26 bases left in between. This CDR3 spans 15 amino acids. The DNA of the CDR3 is TGTGCCAGCACCGTTCTACAGGGAGTTGGGGAGACCCAGTTCTTC. Its protein product is CASTVLQGVGETQFF.

The chain uses TRBV7-2 and TRBJ2-7, with D tentatively TRBD1 or TRBD2 (5 bases each). Germline CDR1 reads SGHTA; CDR2 reads FQGNSA. V was cut by 5 bases and J by 3 bases, with 14 bases left in between. This CDR3 spans 14 amino acids. CDR3 DNA sequence: TGTGCCAGCAGCCACACTGGGACCAACTACGAGCAGTACTTC. Translated: CASSHTGTNYEQYF.

This clonotype was counted only a few times. This chain links TRBV20-1 with TRBJ2-1; 9 nucleotides match TRBD2. J gave up 9 bases and V 3 bases, and 9 bases lay outside the gene matches. This CDR3 is built from 14 residues. The germline V gene has CDR1 DFQATT and CDR2 SNEGSKA (reference sequence). The CDR3 DNA is TGCAGTGCTAGTACGCGCGGGGGGGCCCGTGAGCAGTTCTTC. This sequence encodes CSASTRGGAREQFF.

At least ten counts were recorded for this clonotype. The rearrangement joins TRBV5-1 to TRBJ2-3; D not resolved. V gave up 6 bases and J gave up 3 bases, with 14 bases separating them. This CDR3 spans 14 amino acids. From germline, CDR1 is SGHRS and CDR2 YFSETQ. CDR3 region: CASTHTSATDTQYF. CDR3 in DNA: TGCGCCAGCACCCATACGTCGGCTACAGATACGCAGTATTTT.

The V and J genes are TRBV24-1 and TRBJ2-1; possible D gene TRBD1, 5 bases. V lost 3 bases and J 4 bases, leaving 12 bases between the germline ends. This CDR3 contains 15 residues. The germline V gene encodes CDR1 KGHDR and CDR2 SFDVKD. The CDR3 spells CATSDGRATYNEQFF. The CDR3 DNA reads as TGTGCCACCAGTGATGGCAGGGCAACATACAATGAGCAGTTCTTC.

This chain links TRBV20-1 with TRBJ2-3; D ambiguous. The germline CDR1 and CDR2 sequences are DFQATT and SNEGSKA (reference sequence). This CDR3 has 15 amino acids. V was trimmed by 4 bases and J by 5 bases, leaving 19 bases between them. CDR3 coding DNA: TGCAGTGCTAACCTCAGGATAAGGCCGGGAGATACGCAGTATTTT. Its translation is CSANLRIRPGDTQYF.

This clonotype was observed a handful of times. CDR3 nucleotides: TGTGCCGGCCCGACAGGAGCGGGGGTCGCGAACACCGGGGAGCTGTTTTTT. It is translated as CAGPTGAGVANTGELFF. The gene calls are TRBV6-5 and TRBJ2-2; 8 bases are shared with TRBD2. This CDR3 spans 17 amino acids. Germline V gives CDR1 MNHEY, CDR2 SVGAGI. V gave up 11 bases and J gave up 0 bases; unmatched junction bases: 14.

This clonotype was recorded once. This chain links TRBV3-1 with TRBJ2-7; TRBD1 matches 8 bases. CDR3 size: 15 residues. CDR1 and CDR2 from the germline V gene are LGHDT and YNNKEL (reference sequence). V lost 3 bases, J lost 6 bases, and 10 bases stayed unmatched. The chain's CDR3 is CASSHVVRGLGEQYF. CDR3 sequence (DNA): TGTGCCAGCAGCCACGTCGTCAGGGGGCTTGGCGAGCAGTACTTC.

V gene TRBV4-2 combines with J gene TRBJ1-6; no definite D call. Trimming shortened V by 0 bases and J by 7 bases, and 7 bases separated the two germline ends. Germline CDR1 reads LGHNA; CDR2 reads YNFKEQ. The CDR3 sequence is 14 residues long. The DNA of the CDR3 is TGTGCCAGCAGCCAAGACAGTTCGAATTCACCCCTCCACTTT. Translated, it gives CASSQDSSNSPLHF.

This rearrangement joins TRBV14 to TRBJ2-3; the D gene is possibly TRBD2 (5 bases). Germline V gene sequence: CDR1 SGHDN, CDR2 FVKESK. This CDR3 has 15 amino acids. V was cut by 1 base and J by 13 bases, with 21 bases left in between. CDR3 loop: CASSQGSGATTPEYF. The CDR3 DNA reads TGTGCCAGCAGCCAAGGAAGCGGTGCGACTACTCCTGAGTATTTT. The full variable domain, in which reference TRBV14 and TRBJ2-3 provide the parts outside the CDR3, is EAGVTQFPSHSVIEKGQTVTLRCDPISGHDNLYWYRRVMGKEIKFLLHFVKESKQDESGMPNNRFLAERTGGTYSTLKVQPAELEDSGVYFCASSQGSGATTPEYFGPGTRLTVL.

The rearrangement uses TRBV11-2 and TRBJ2-1, with 9 bases aligning to TRBD1. The J segment lost 8 bases and the V segment lost 4 bases, leaving 6 bases of the junction unmatched. This CDR3 has 14 residues. Germline V gene data show CDR1 as SGHAT and CDR2 as FQNNGV. The CDR3, as DNA: TGTGCCAGCAGCTACGGGACAGGGTCCCATGAGCAGTTCTTC. Its protein product is CASSYGTGSHEQFF.

This clonotype was observed a few times. V is TRBV10-3 and J is TRBJ1-5, with D uncertain. This CDR3 is built from 15 residues. The V end lost 0 bases, the J end lost 3 bases, and 9 bases lay between the germline ends. Germline V gives CDR1 ENHRY, CDR2 SYGVKD. CDR3 coding DNA: TGTGCCATCAGTGAGTCCGGGTTGGCCAATCAGCCCCAGCATTTT. It yields the protein CAISESGLANQPQHF.

In its sample, this clonotype was seen many times. This sequence joins TRBV2 and TRBJ2-3; D remains ambiguous. Between the trimmed V and J ends, which lost 10 bases and 0 bases, there was a span of 11 bases. This CDR3 region has 13 residues. Germline CDR1 reads SNHLY; CDR2 reads FYNNEI. The chain's CDR3 is CATQTSSTDTQYF. The CDR3 DNA reads as TGTGCCACCCAGACGTCTAGCACAGATACGCAGTATTTT.

As for this clonotype: This may come from a read error, since a much larger clone is one base off. The V and J genes are TRBV2 and TRBJ2-3; 8 bases match TRBD2. This CDR3 region has 14 residues. V lost 6 bases, J lost 5 bases, and 7 bases stayed unmatched. Per germline, CDR1 SNHLY and CDR2 FYNNEI. CDR3 bases: TGTGCCAGCAGGGGGAGCGGGGGCGTAGATACGCAGTATTTT. Protein: CASRGSGGVDTQYF.

A note on this clonotype: It may be a read error: a sequence one base away is much more abundant. The genes are TRBV5-1 and TRBJ2-1, with no clear D. The end of the DNA is better explained by TRBJ2-7, so the J call may be wrong. This CDR3 spans 13 amino acids. CDR1 and CDR2 from the germline V gene are SGHRS and YFSETQ. In DNA form, the CDR3 reads TGCGCCAGCAGCTTGGGACCGTACAATGAGCAGTACTTC. This gives the protein CASSLGPYNEQYF.